The 27 T cell receptor beta chains presented below share a single source sample, sequenced in a study of blood T cell repertoires in COVID-19. Method: immunoSEQ multiplex PCR; TCRdb's copy keeps in-frame clones and lacks some. Of about 160,000 clones in the sample, about 91% were seen once. Sequencing was done on a sample of peripheral blood. Source of these receptors: a woman aged 55 to 70 who had recovered from COVID-19.

J is TRBJ2-1 and V is TRBV19; D might be TRBD2 (5 bases). The germline CDR1 and CDR2 sequences are LNHDA and SQIVND (reference sequence). The CDR3 length is 15 residues. Trimming shortened V by 8 bases and J by 4 bases, and 18 bases separated the two germline ends. CDR3: CASPPERWSYNEQFF. CDR3 coding DNA: TGTGCCAGTCCCCCGGAGCGGTGGAGTTACAATGAGCAGTTCTTC.

The V call is TRBV18, the J call TRBJ2-6, with a possible D match to TRBD2 (5 bases). Trimming removed 5 bases from V and 4 bases from J, with 12 bases in between. Germline V gene lookup returns CDR1 KGHSH and CDR2 LQKENI. CDR3 length equals 15 residues. Here the CDR3 DNA reads TGTGCCAGCTCAACCCGGGATACCGGGGCCAACGTCCTGACTTTC. Protein sequence: CASSTRDTGANVLTF.

This clone was seen only once. The rearrangement links TRBV2 to TRBJ2-2; tentative D call: TRBD2 (5 bases). Between the trimmed V and J ends, which lost 6 bases and 2 bases, there was a span of 13 bases. Germline V gives CDR1 SNHLY, CDR2 FYNNEI. The CDR3 loop spans 15 amino acids. For the CDR3, the DNA is TGTGCCAGCAGGTCGGGAAGGGTCAACACCGGGGAGCTGTTTTTT. Protein product: CASRSGRVNTGELFF.

The V call is TRBV19, the J call TRBJ1-1; D is possibly TRBD1 (5 bases). Looked up from germline, CDR1 is LNHDA and CDR2 is SQIVND (reference sequence). This CDR3 comprises 13 residues. V was cut by 6 bases and J by 1 base, with 9 bases left in between. The CDR3 sequence is CASSSQGNTEAFF. DNA for the CDR3: TGTGCCAGTAGCTCCCAGGGGAACACTGAAGCTTTCTTT.

This chain joins TRBV6-6 and TRBJ1-5; 8 bases align to TRBD1. Germline V gene lookup returns CDR1 MNHNY and CDR2 SVGAGI (reference sequence). J gave up 6 bases and V 7 bases, and 11 bases lay outside the gene matches. This CDR3 is 15 amino acids long. Here the CDR3 reads CASTSTGEGGQPQHF. CDR3 in DNA: TGTGCCAGCACCTCGACAGGGGAAGGGGGTCAGCCCCAGCATTTT.

This rearrangement joins TRBV7-8 to TRBJ1-5; weak D call: TRBD1 (6 bases). Germline CDR1 SGHVS, CDR2 FQNEAQ. V was shortened by 1 base and J by 4 bases, with 11 bases between the two germline ends. This CDR3 has 15 residues. CDR3 sequence reads: CASSLVTGINQPQHF. DNA of the CDR3: TGTGCCAGCAGCTTAGTCACAGGGATAAATCAGCCCCAGCATTTT.

This clone was found once. The rearrangement joins TRBV7-9 to TRBJ2-2; 12 bases agree with TRBD1. Germline-derived CDR1 and CDR2 are SEHNR and FQNEAQ (reference sequence). Trimming at V came to 5 bases and at J to 7 bases, leaving 5 bases not matched to a gene. The CDR3 is 15 amino acids. The CDR3 DNA sequence: TGTGCCAGCAGCCCGGGACAGGGGGCAGGCGGGGAGCTGTTTTTT. Residues: CASSPGQGAGGELFF.

V usage is TRBV5-1 and J usage is TRBJ1-3; 7 bases fit TRBD1. The V and J ends lost 0 bases and 2 bases, in that order; junction bases with no gene match: 8. From germline, CDR1 is SGHRS and CDR2 YFSETQ. The CDR3 covers 17 residues. CDR3 DNA sequence: TGCGCCAGCAGCTTGGGGCCACAGGGGAGTACTGGAAACACCATATATTTT. Translated, it gives CASSLGPQGSTGNTIYF. Full variable domain (outside the CDR3, taken from reference TRBV5-1 and TRBJ1-3): KAGVTQTPRYLIKTRGQQVTLSCSPISGHRSVSWYQQTPGQGLQFLFEYFSETQRNKGNFPGRFSGRQFSNSRSEMNVSTLELGDSALYLCASSLGPQGSTGNTIYFGEGSWLTVV.

This chain uses TRBV5-1 with TRBJ1-1; D ambiguous. V was shortened by 7 bases and J by 5 bases, with 18 bases between the two germline ends. This CDR3 is built from 14 residues. Per the germline V gene, CDR1 is SGHRS and CDR2 is YFSETQ. For the CDR3, the DNA is TGCGCCAGCGGCCTAGAGGAAGGGAGGACTGAAGCTTTCTTT. Translated: CASGLEEGRTEAFF.

This chain uses TRBV7-8 with TRBJ1-2; the D gene is possibly TRBD1 (6 bases). Germline V CDR1 and CDR2: SGHVS, FQNEAQ. The V end lost 5 bases, the J end lost 4 bases, and 17 bases lay between the germline ends. This CDR3 has 15 residues. In DNA, the CDR3 is TGTGCCAGCAGCCGCTCATCAGGGGTTGGCTATGGCTACACCTTC. Translating it yields CASSRSSGVGYGYTF.

The rearrangement joins TRBV11-1 to TRBJ2-1, with a possible D match to TRBD2 (6 bases). This CDR3 has 14 residues. The V end lost 2 bases, the J end lost 6 bases, and 11 bases lay between the germline ends. Germline V gives CDR1 SGHAT, CDR2 FQDESV (reference sequence). CDR3 loop: CASSLSEEGNEQFF. CDR3 DNA: TGTGCCAGCAGCTTATCAGAGGAGGGCAATGAGCAGTTCTTC.

This clone was recorded a few times. V usage is TRBV20-1 and J usage is TRBJ2-5, with D possibly TRBD2 on 5 matching bases. Between the trimmed V and J ends, which lost 3 bases and 1 base, there was a span of 12 bases. The CDR3 consists of 14 residues. Germline CDR1 reads DFQATT; CDR2 reads SNEGSKA (reference sequence). The CDR3 DNA sequence: TGCAGTGCTAGTTGGCAGGACTTCCAAGAGACCCAGTACTTC. Translating it yields CSASWQDFQETQYF.

This chain links TRBV19 with TRBJ1-2; 10 bases line up with TRBD1. The CDR3 extends over 13 amino acids. J was trimmed by 7 bases and V by 10 bases; bases with no gene match: 9. Looked up from germline, CDR1 is LNHDA and CDR2 is SQIVND (reference sequence). The CDR3 spells CATVGQGKGGYTF. The CDR3 coding sequence is TGTGCCACGGTGGGACAGGGGAAAGGTGGCTACACCTTC.

This clone turned up a few times. The gene calls are TRBV6-5 and TRBJ1-2, with a tentative D call TRBD1 (6 bases). Germline CDR1 MNHEY, CDR2 SVGAGI. Trimming pared 0 bases from V and 7 bases from J, leaving 12 bases between. The CDR3 is made up of 14 amino acids. The CDR3 loop reads CASSYSGEGGGYTF. CDR3 in DNA: TGTGCCAGCAGTTACTCTGGCGAAGGGGGTGGCTACACCTTC.

This chain connects TRBV7-8 to TRBJ2-2, with 10 nucleotides matching TRBD1. Trimming at V came to 4 bases and at J to 4 bases, leaving 3 bases not matched to a gene. The CDR3 is 15 residues long. In germline, CDR1 is SGHVS, CDR2 FQNEAQ. The CDR3 sequence: CASSSDRGLTGELFF. CDR3 nucleotides: TGTGCCAGCAGCTCAGACAGGGGGCTCACCGGGGAGCTGTTTTTT.

The chain recombines TRBV15 with TRBJ1-2; 7 positions agree with TRBD1. With 0 bases clipped from V and 5 bases from J, the junction kept 6 bases outside the gene matches. Germline V gene data show CDR1 as LNHNV and CDR2 as YYDKDF (reference sequence). CDR3 size: 15 residues. The CDR3 loop reads CATSRDLLQGYGYTF. The CDR3 DNA follows: TGTGCCACCAGCAGAGATTTATTACAGGGGTATGGCTACACCTTC.

This sequence joins TRBV10-3 and TRBJ1-2, with a possible D match to TRBD1 (6 bases). Trimming removed 7 bases from V and 5 bases from J, with 14 bases in between. The germline V gene encodes CDR1 ENHRY and CDR2 SYGVKD. The length of the CDR3 is 13 residues. CDR3 DNA sequence: TGTGCCATCAAATCGGACAGCGATTATGGCTACACCTTC. Protein: CAIKSDSDYGYTF.

The chain recombines TRBV7-2 with TRBJ2-3, with 9 bases aligning to TRBD2. J was trimmed by 4 bases and V by 4 bases; bases with no gene match: 9. Germline V CDR1 and CDR2: SGHTA, FQGNSA. This CDR3 has 16 amino acids. The CDR3 loop reads CASSSQAGGMADTQYF. The CDR3 DNA is TGTGCCAGCAGCTCTCAAGCGGGGGGTATGGCAGATACGCAGTATTTT.

The chain uses TRBV19 and TRBJ2-1; 8 bases line up with TRBD2. V lost 5 bases to trimming and J lost 10 bases; unmatched junction nucleotides: 16. CDR3 size: 16 residues. CDR1 LNHDA and CDR2 SQIVND come from the germline V gene (reference sequence). The CDR3 is CASSPRAGGLDGEQFF. The CDR3 nucleotides read TGTGCCAGTAGTCCCCGGGCGGGGGGACTCGATGGGGAGCAGTTCTTC.

V and J are TRBV19 and TRBJ2-7; 8 bases are shared with TRBD1. Germline V gene data show CDR1 as LNHDA and CDR2 as SQIVND (reference sequence). V shed 1 base, J shed 4 bases, and the junction held 6 bases outside the gene matches. This CDR3 region has 15 residues. CDR3 sequence reads: CASSIADRTGYEQYF. In nucleotides, the CDR3 is TGTGCCAGTAGTATAGCGGACAGGACAGGGTACGAGCAGTACTTC.

The chain joins TRBV18 to TRBJ2-7; D is uncertain. CDR1 KGHSH and CDR2 LQKENI come from the germline V gene. V lost 3 bases and J lost 0, with 9 bases in between. This CDR3 is 14 amino acids long. In nucleotides, the CDR3 is TGTGCCAGCTCACCGGCCTTAAGCTCCTACGAGCAGTACTTC. This translates into CASSPALSSYEQYF.

The V and J genes are TRBV30 and TRBJ1-6; D may be TRBD1 (5 bases). Looked up from germline, CDR1 is GTSNPN and CDR2 is SVGIG (reference sequence). The V and J ends lost 0 bases and 7 bases respectively, with 13 bases between them. The CDR3 extends over 15 amino acids. CDR3 sequence: CAWSVRGRKNSPLHF. CDR3 nucleotides: TGTGCCTGGAGTGTACGGGGGAGAAAGAATTCACCCCTCCACTTT.

This chain joins TRBV2 and TRBJ1-1; no definite D call. This CDR3 is 15 amino acids long. V lost 4 bases, J lost 0 bases, and 12 bases lay in between. Per germline, CDR1 SNHLY and CDR2 FYNNEI. The CDR3 here is CASSVGRRVNTEAFF. CDR3 DNA: TGTGCCAGCAGTGTGGGTCGGCGGGTGAACACTGAAGCTTTCTTT.

J is TRBJ1-2 and V is TRBV30, with D uncertain. The CDR3 covers 12 residues. Germline CDR1 is GTSNPN and CDR2 is SVGIG (reference sequence). Trimming took off 5 bases at V and 4 bases at J, with 11 bases between the two ends. CDR3: CAWGEVGYGYTF. The CDR3 bases are TGTGCCTGGGGGGAGGTAGGCTATGGCTACACCTTC.

V usage is TRBV18 and J usage is TRBJ1-2, with D tentatively TRBD1 (5 bases). This CDR3 contains 15 residues. Germline CDR1 reads KGHSH; CDR2 reads LQKENI. V gave up 6 bases and J gave up 3 bases, with 17 bases separating them. The CDR3: CASSPTGPPDYGYTF. CDR3 nucleotide sequence: TGTGCCAGCTCTCCAACAGGCCCTCCTGACTATGGCTACACCTTC.

The chain carries TRBV6-5 and TRBJ2-3; tentative D call: TRBD2 (5 bases). This CDR3 region has 15 residues. The germline gives CDR1 MNHEY, CDR2 SVGAGI. V dropped 2 bases and J dropped 1 base, with 10 bases sitting between them. The CDR3 bases are TGTGCCAGCAGTTACCTAACCGGGGGCACAGATACGCAGTATTTT. This encodes CASSYLTGGTDTQYF.

V usage is TRBV15 and J usage is TRBJ2-1, with 12 bases lining up with TRBD2. CDR1 and CDR2 (germline): LNHNV, YYDKDF (reference sequence). The CDR3 contains 16 residues. Germline trimming cut 1 base from V and 10 bases from J; bases unmatched to any gene: 8. CDR3 DNA sequence: TGTGCCACCAGCAGAGGACTAGCGGGGGATAGGCGAGAGCAGTTCTTC. Amino acids: CATSRGLAGDRREQFF.